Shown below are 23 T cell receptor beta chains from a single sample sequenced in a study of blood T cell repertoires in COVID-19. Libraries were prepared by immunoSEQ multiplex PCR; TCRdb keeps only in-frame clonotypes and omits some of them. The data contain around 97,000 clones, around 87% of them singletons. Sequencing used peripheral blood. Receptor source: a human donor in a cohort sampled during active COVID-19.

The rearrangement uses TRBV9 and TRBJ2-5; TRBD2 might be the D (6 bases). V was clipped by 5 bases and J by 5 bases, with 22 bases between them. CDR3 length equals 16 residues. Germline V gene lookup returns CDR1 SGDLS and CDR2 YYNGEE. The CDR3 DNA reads TGTGCCAGCAGTGAAGGAGGGCTTAGCGGTGCGGAGACCCAGTACTTC. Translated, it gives CASSEGGLSGAETQYF.

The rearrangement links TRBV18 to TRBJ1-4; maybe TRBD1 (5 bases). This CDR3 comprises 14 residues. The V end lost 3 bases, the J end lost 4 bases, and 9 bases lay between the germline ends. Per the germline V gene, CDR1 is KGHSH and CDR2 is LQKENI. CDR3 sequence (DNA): TGTGCCAGCTCACCCGGGACTCTTAATGAAAAACTGTTTTTT. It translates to CASSPGTLNEKLFF.

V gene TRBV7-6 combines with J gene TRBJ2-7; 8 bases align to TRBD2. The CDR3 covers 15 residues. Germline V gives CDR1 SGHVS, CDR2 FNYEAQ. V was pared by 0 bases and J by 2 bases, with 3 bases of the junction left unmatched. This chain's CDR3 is CASSLAREGAYEQYF. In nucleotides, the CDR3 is TGTGCCAGCAGCTTAGCACGGGAGGGGGCCTACGAGCAGTACTTC.

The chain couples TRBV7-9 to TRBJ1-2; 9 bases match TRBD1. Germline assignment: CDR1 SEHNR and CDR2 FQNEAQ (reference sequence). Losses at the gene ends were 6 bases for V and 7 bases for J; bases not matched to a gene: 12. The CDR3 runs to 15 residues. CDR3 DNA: TGTGCCAGCAGTTTCACCACCGGGACAGGGAGTGGCTACACCTTC. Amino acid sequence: CASSFTTGTGSGYTF.

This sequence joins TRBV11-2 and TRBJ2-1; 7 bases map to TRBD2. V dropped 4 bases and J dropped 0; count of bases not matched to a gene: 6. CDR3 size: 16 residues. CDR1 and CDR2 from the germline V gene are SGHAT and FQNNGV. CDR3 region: CASSYELAVSYNEQFF. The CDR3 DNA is TGTGCCAGCAGCTACGAGCTAGCGGTCTCCTACAATGAGCAGTTCTTC.

In DNA form, the CDR3 reads TGTGCCAGCAGTTTAGATCGGCGGGCCGGCTCCTACGAGCAGTACTTC. This gives the protein CASSLDRRAGSYEQYF. The J gene is TRBJ2-7, the V gene TRBV27; D perhaps matches TRBD2 (5 bases). V was clipped by 2 bases and J by 0 bases, with 14 bases between them. The germline CDR1 and CDR2 sequences are MNHEY and SMNVEV (reference sequence). The CDR3 length is 16 residues.

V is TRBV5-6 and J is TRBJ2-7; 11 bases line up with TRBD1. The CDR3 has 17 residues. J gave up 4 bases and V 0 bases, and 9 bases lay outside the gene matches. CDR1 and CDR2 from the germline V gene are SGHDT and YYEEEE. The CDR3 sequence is CASSLGPGTGGEYEQYF. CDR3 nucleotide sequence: TGTGCCAGCAGCTTGGGCCCAGGGACAGGGGGAGAATACGAGCAGTACTTC.

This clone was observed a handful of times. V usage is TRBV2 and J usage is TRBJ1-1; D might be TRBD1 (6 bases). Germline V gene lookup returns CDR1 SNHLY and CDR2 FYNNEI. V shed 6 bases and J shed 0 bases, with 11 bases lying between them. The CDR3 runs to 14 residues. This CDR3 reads CASSQDRMNTEAFF. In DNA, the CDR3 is TGTGCCAGCAGCCAAGACAGGATGAACACTGAAGCTTTCTTT.

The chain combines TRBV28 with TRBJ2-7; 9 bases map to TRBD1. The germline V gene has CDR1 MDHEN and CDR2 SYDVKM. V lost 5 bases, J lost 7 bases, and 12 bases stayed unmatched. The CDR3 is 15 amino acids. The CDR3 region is CASSLPGQGTREQYF. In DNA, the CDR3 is TGTGCCAGCAGTCTGCCGGGACAGGGTACTAGGGAGCAGTACTTC. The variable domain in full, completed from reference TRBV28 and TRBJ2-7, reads DVKVTQSSRYLVKRTGEKVFLECVQDMDHENMFWYRQDPGLGLRLIYFSYDVKMKEKGDIPEGYSVSREKKERFSLILESASTNQTSMYLCASSLPGQGTREQYFGPGTRLTVT.

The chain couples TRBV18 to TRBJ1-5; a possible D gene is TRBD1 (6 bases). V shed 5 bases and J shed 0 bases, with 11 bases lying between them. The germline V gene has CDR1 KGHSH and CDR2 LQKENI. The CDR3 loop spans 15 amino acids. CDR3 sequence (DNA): TGTGCCAGCTCAGCAGGGGAATTTAGCAATCAGCCCCAGCATTTT. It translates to CASSAGEFSNQPQHF.

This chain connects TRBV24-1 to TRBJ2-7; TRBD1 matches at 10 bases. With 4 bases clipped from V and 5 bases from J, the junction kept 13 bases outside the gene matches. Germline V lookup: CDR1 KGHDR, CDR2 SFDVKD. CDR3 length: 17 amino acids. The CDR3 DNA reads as TGTGCCACCAGTGAACGAACGACAGGGGGCCTTCGGGACGAGCAGTACTTC. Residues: CATSERTTGGLRDEQYF.

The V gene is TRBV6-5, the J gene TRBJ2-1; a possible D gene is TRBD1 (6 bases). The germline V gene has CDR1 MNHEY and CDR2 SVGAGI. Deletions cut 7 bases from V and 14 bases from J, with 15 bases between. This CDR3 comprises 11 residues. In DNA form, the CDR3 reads TGTGCCAGCATACTCGGAAACAGGGAGTTCTTC. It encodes CASILGNREFF.

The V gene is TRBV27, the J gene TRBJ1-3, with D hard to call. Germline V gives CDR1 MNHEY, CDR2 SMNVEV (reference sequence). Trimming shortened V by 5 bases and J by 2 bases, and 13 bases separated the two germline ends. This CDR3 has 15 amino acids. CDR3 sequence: CASSRSRGTGNTIYF. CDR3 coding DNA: TGTGCCAGCAGTCGGTCCCGGGGAACTGGAAACACCATATATTTT.

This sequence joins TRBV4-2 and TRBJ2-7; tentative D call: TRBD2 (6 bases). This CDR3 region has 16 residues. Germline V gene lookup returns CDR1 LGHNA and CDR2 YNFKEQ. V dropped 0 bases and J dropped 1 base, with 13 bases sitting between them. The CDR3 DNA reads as TGTGCCAGCAGCCAAGATCCAGGACTACAGTCCTACGAGCAGTACTTC. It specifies CASSQDPGLQSYEQYF.

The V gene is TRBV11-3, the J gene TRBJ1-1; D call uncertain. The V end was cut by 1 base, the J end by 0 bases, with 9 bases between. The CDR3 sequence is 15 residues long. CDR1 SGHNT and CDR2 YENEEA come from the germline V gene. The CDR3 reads CASSLGGAMNTEAFF. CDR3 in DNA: TGTGCCAGCAGCTTAGGTGGTGCGATGAACACTGAAGCTTTCTTT.

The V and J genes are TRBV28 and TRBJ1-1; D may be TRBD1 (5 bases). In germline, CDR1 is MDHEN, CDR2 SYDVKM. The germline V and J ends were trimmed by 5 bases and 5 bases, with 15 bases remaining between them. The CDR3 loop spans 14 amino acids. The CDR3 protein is CASSPGLGWTEAFF. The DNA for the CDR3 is TGTGCCAGCAGTCCAGGGCTCGGTTGGACTGAAGCTTTCTTT.

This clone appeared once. CDR3 DNA: TGTGCCAGTAGTATTGGGACTAGCGGGAGTTCGGGGTACGAGCAGTACTTC. Amino acid sequence: CASSIGTSGSSGYEQYF. The chain links TRBV19 to TRBJ2-7; 14 bases align to TRBD2. Germline-derived CDR1 and CDR2 are LNHDA and SQIVND (reference sequence). V was pared by 3 bases and J by 4 bases, with 8 bases of the junction left unmatched. This CDR3 region has 17 residues.

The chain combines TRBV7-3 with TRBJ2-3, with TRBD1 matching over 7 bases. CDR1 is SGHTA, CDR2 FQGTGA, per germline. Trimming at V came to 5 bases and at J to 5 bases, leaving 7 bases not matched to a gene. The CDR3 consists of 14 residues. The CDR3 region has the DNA TGTGCCAGCAGCCTGACAGGGTCGGGAGATACGCAGTATTTT. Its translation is CASSLTGSGDTQYF.

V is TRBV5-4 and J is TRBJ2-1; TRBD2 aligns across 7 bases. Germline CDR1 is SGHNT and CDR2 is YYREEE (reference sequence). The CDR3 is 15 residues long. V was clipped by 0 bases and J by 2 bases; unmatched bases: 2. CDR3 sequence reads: CASSLERDAYNEQFF. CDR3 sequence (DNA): TGTGCCAGCAGCTTGGAGCGGGACGCCTACAATGAGCAGTTCTTC. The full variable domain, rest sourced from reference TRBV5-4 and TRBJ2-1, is ETGVTQSPTHLIKTRGQQVTLRCSSQSGHNTVSWYQQALGQGPQFIFQYYREEENGRGNFPPRFSGLQFPNYSSELNVNALELDDSALYLCASSLERDAYNEQFFGPGTRLTVL.

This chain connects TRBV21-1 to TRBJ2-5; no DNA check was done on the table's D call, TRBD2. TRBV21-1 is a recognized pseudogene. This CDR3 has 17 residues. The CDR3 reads CASSKVAAALYQETQYF. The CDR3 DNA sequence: TGTGCCAGCAGCAAAGTCGCGGCAGCACTGTACCAAGAGACCCAGTACTTC.

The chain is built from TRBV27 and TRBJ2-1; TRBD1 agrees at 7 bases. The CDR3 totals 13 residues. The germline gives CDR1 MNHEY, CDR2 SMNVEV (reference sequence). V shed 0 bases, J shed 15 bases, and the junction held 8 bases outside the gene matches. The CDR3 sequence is CASSLSGQTGWFF. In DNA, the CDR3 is TGTGCCAGCAGTTTATCGGGCCAGACAGGGTGGTTCTTC.

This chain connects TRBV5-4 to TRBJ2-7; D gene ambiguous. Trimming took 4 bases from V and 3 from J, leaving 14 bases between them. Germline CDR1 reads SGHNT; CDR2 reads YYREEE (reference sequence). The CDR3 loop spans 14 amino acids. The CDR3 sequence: CASSETENLYEQYF. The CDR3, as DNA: TGTGCCAGCAGCGAGACGGAGAACCTCTACGAGCAGTACTTC.

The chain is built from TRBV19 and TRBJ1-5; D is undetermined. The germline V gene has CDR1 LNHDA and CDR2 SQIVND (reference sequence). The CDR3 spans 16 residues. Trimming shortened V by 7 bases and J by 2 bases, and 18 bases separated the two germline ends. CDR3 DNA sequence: TGTGCCAGTAATGATCCCTATCGCAATGGCAATCAGCCCCAGCATTTT. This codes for CASNDPYRNGNQPQHF.